The 2 T cell receptor beta chains in this list originate from one sample, sequenced in a study of human T cells and chemical hapten exposure. The time point is: pre-sensitization, week 0. As to treatment: therapeutic diphenylcyclopropenone sensitization with weekly scalp DPC. TCRdb redid the calling of the RACE reads with MiXCR, one entry per CDR3 protein. The sample yields 250,000 or so distinct CDR3 sequences, around 7.7% seen once. Sequenced material: whole blood, taken in connection with sensitization to the hapten diphenylcyclopropenone (DPC). These receptors came from a man between 18 and 35 years old with alopecia areata. Some clones in this sample may be carry-over from other donors' samples.

This clonotype was seen many times. This chain joins TRBV15 and TRBJ1-1, with D tentatively TRBD1 (5 bases). Trimming took off 0 bases at V and 0 bases at J, with 8 bases between the two ends. Germline V lookup: CDR1 LNHNV, CDR2 YYDKDF (reference sequence). The CDR3 is 15 amino acids. Written as DNA, the CDR3 is TGTGCCACCAGCAGAGATCGGGGCATGAACACTGAAGCTTTCTTT. It codes for CATSRDRGMNTEAFF.

V and J are TRBV6-5 and TRBJ1-1, with unresolved D. Trimming cost V 0 bases and J 2 bases, with 16 bases left between them. Germline V CDR1 and CDR2: MNHEY, SVGAGI. The CDR3 contains 17 residues. CDR3 sequence (DNA): TGTGCCAGCAGTTACTCCGCCCGAAAGCAGCTAAACACTGAAGCTTTCTTT. It is translated as CASSYSARKQLNTEAFF.